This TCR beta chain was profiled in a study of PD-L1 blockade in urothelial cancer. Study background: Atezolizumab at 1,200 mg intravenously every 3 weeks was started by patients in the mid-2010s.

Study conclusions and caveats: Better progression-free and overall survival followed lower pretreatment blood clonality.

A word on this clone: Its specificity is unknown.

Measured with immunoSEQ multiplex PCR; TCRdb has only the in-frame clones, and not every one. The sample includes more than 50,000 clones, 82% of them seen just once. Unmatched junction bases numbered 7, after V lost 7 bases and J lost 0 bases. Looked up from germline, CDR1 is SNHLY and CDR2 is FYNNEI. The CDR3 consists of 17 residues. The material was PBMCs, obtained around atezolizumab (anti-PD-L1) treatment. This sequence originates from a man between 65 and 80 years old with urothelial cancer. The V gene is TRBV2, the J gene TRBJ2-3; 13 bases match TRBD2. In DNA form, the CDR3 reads TGTGCCAGCAAACTAGCGGGAGGGATCACTAGCACAGATACGCAGTATTTT. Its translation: CASKLAGGITSTDTQYF.